This T cell receptor (beta chain) was obtained from a study of tumor-infiltrating lymphocytes in primary liver carcinoma. Study information: All patients had surgically resected primary liver carcinoma. Study-wide results and limits: The top-250-clone fraction was significantly higher in tumors than in blood (p = 0.039). Relative to tumor region pairs, the tumor-adjacent and tumor-blood pairs showed overlap that was lower.

cDNA specific to TCR beta was made from around 530 ng of total RNA, with a constant-region primer employed for priming. Modified slightly, ARM-PCR produced TCR beta libraries over three nested multiplex PCR rounds. Investigators reported that the first two PCR rounds, at 10 to 11 cycles each, used TRBV1-TRBV30 forward primers with a C-beta reverse primer. MiXCR, run by TCRdb on the multiplex PCR reads, gives a single entry per CDR3 protein. The repertoire includes hundreds of thousands of distinct CDR3 sequences, over 55% of them detected once, and roughly 8.6% sits in the top ten. For this clonotype: Its target is unknown.

The CDR3 has 16 residues. Trimming removed 0 bases at V and 7 bases at J, with 13 bases between. The germline V gene encodes CDR1 MNHNY and CDR2 SVGAGI (reference sequence). Germline DNA was also extracted, while the blood RNA originated from unsorted whole blood. The genes are TRBV6-6 and TRBJ1-6; possibly TRBD1 for D (5 bases). The specimen sequenced was peripheral blood. This clonotype originated in a middle-aged man with primary liver carcinoma and hepatitis B virus infection. CDR3 in amino acids: CASSYSIPQANSPLHF. The CDR3 DNA reads as TGTGCCAGCAGTTACTCGATTCCACAGGCAAATTCACCCCTCCACTTT.